This T cell receptor beta chain was recovered during a study of somatic mutations in cytotoxic T cells in rheumatoid arthritis. With regard to this clone: The target antigen is unknown.

Some clones are missing from TCRdb's copy, which holds only in-frame ones; the method was immunoSEQ multiplex PCR. The table lists about 18,000 clones, approximately 67% of them singletons, with 18% in the top ten. Broader study findings: The CD8+ clonality of rheumatoid arthritis patients increased with age, whereas that of healthy controls did not.

V was pared by 3 bases and J by 6 bases, with 10 bases between. The CDR3 totals 12 residues. Germline loops: CDR1 SQVTM, CDR2 ANQGSEA. Material for sequencing was CD8+ T cells sorted from blood. This receptor was taken from an adult with rheumatoid arthritis. The V gene is TRBV29-1, the J gene TRBJ2-3; D is unresolved. CDR3 region: CSVEYSADTQYF. The CDR3 nucleotides are TGCAGCGTTGAGTACTCAGCGGATACGCAGTATTTT.